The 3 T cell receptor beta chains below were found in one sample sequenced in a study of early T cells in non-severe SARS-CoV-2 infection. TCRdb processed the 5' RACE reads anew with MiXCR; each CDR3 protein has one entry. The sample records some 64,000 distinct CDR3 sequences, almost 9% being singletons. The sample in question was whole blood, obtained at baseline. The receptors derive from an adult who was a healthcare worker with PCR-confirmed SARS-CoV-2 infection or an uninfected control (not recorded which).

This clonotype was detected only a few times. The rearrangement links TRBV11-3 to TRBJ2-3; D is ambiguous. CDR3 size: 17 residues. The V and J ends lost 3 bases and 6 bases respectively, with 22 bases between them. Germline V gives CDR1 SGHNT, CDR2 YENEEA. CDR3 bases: TGTGCCAGCAGCTTCGACCCGACGAACCGAGGAAGGGATACGCAGTATTTT. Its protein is CASSFDPTNRGRDTQYF.

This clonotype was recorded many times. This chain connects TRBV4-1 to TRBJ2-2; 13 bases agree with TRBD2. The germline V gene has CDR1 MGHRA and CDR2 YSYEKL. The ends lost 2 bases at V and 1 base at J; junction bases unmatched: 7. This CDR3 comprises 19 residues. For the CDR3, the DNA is TGCGCCAGCAGCCAACGAACTAGCGGGAGGGAATGGAACACCGGGGAGCTGTTTTTT. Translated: CASSQRTSGREWNTGELFF.

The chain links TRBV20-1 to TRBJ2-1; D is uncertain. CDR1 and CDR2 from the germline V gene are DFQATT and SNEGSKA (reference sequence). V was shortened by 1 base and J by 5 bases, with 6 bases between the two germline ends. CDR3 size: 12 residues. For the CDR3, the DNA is TGCAGTGCTAGAGGACTCCACAATGAGCAGTTCTTC. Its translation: CSARGLHNEQFF.